The TCR beta chain under discussion was sequenced for a study of blood T cells in healthy people across ages. Study observations and caveats: There was a strong correlation between TCR beta diversity and naive T cell percentage.

Through a sample-barcoded 5' primer and a J-beta primer mix, a second PCR was run for roughly 6 to 11 cycles. TCRdb passed the 5' RACE reads through MiXCR, listing each CDR3 protein once. The data contain about 930,000 distinct CDR3 sequences, 29% of them singletons. Turning to this clonotype: Its specificity is not known. A much larger clone differs by one base, so this may be a read error.

CDR3 length equals 13 residues. CDR1 and CDR2 (germline): DFQATT, SNEGSKA (reference sequence). The data were also submitted as part of a second study, on T cells of mothers and their children. Per that paper: Three healthy Caucasian mothers and their six children donated. RNA that had been extracted went wholly into cDNA synthesis, at roughly 1.5 ug per 15 ul.

The sample consisted of blood. The chain couples TRBV20-1 to TRBJ1-2, with no clear D. This sequence was found in a woman between 35 and 50 years old in good health. CDR3 nucleotide sequence: TGCAGTGCTAGCATCGGGATCAGCTATGACTACACCTTC. Translated: CSASIGISYDYTF.